Reported below is one T cell receptor (beta chain). As yet, its antigen is unknown. The method was immunoSEQ multiplex PCR; TCRdb's version includes in-frame clones alone and lacks a portion of them. The sample consists of 55,000 to 80,000 clones, roughly 90% of them appearing once. The data originate from a study of graft-versus-host responses after intestinal transplantation. In the study overall: Each recipient received anti-thymocyte globulin induction, then tacrolimus and steroids for 2 to 4 years.

CDR1 is PRHDT, CDR2 FYEKMQ, per germline (reference sequence). V dropped 4 bases and J dropped 8; count of bases not matched to a gene: 13. This CDR3 spans 16 amino acids. Overall study results and limits: Marrow from the recipient contained GvH clones, some of which had appeared first in ileum or blood. Circulating GvH clones peaking coincided with falling HvG clones soon after transplant.

The gene calls are TRBV13 and TRBJ2-1, with 8 bases fitting TRBD1. The TCR originated in a human donor who was the organ donor for an intestinal transplant. The specimen comprised unstimulated CD8+ T cells sorted from spleen or lymph node cells, sampled before transplant. The CDR3 nucleotides read TGTGCCAGCAGCTCTTCGGAACAGGGGGGAAAATATGAGCAGTTCTTC. It codes for CASSSSEQGGKYEQFF.